This TCR beta chain was observed in a study of T cell repertoires in urothelial bladder cancer. The overall study: Of 11 to 13 resected lesions, a few were cT2 or greater.

CDR1 is LGHNA, CDR2 YNFKEQ, per germline. The V gene lost 3 bases and the J gene lost 9 bases, with 18 bases spanning the gap. This CDR3 region has 16 residues. Sequenced by immunoSEQ multiplex PCR; TCRdb stores in-frame clones only, minus some. This table has around 12,000 clones, around 64% appearing once. In regard to this clone: Antigen unknown.

Findings and limits, study-wide: Urothelial carcinoma specimens: median roughly 5,600 T cells versus 25,872 in benign.

Material for sequencing was tumor-infiltrating cells from bladder cancer. The clonotype comes from a human donor with urothelial carcinoma. The gene calls are TRBV4-2 and TRBJ1-6; possibly TRBD1 for D (5 bases). The CDR3 loop reads CASSQSPGRESSPLHF. CDR3 in DNA: TGTGCCAGCAGCCAGAGTCCGGGACGGGAGAGTTCACCCCTCCACTTT.